This record covers a single T cell receptor beta chain. What it binds is unknown. The data were obtained in a study of T cell repertoires in cytomegalovirus infection. TCRdb reprocessed the reads via MiXCR and lists one record per CDR3 protein. This table has fewer than 1,000,000 distinct CDR3 sequences, around 30% appearing once. General study findings and limits: What dominated the ex vivo response were HLA-C-restricted CMV-specific TCR beta clonotypes.

CDR1 and CDR2 from the germline V gene are LGHNA and YSLEER. The CDR3 totals 16 residues. Trimming removed 1 base from V and 7 bases from J, with 16 bases in between. Sequences were derived from cultured CD8+ T cells from PBMCs, sampled from culture after CMV antigen stimulation. This chain uses TRBV4-3 with TRBJ1-4; D is undetermined. This receptor was identified in a human donor in good health (CMV status not recorded). Some clones in this sample may be carry-over from other donors' samples. CDR3 in DNA: TGCGCCAGCAGCCAAGCTGGGCAGGCGATGGCTGAAAAACTGTTTTTT. It is translated as CASSQAGQAMAEKLFF.